Detailed here is one TCR beta chain. The antigen it binds to is not known. Compared with germline, one end of the junction differs, possibly owing to a read error. The read falls 3 residues short of the CDR3 end, and the missing part is taken from the germline J gene. This sample also contains other DNA sequences that code for the same CDR3. The treatment or condition label on this specimen signifies: autologous CTL019 cells: CD19 CAR with 4-1BB and CD3 zeta domains. TCR zeta and 4-1BB costimulatory signaling domains were incorporated into the CD19 CAR. Leukapheresis was used to collect T cells from peripheral blood for manufacturing CTL019. The DNeasy Blood and Tissue Kit was used to extract genomic DNA from pre-infusion T cells, peripheral blood, or sorted post-infusion T cells. This sample is part of a study of TET2 disruption in CD19-targeted CAR T cells (dated by TCRdb to 2016 to 2019). For the study in its entirety: Sample numbers were set by the original clinical trial design and sample availability, with no additional inclusion criteria.

On the study overall, not on this receptor specifically: The conclusions about the patient's CAR T cells were based on extensive analysis of only one subject.

The immunoSEQ assay was used for deep sequencing of the TCR beta chain. Concerning the study's data processing: Only productive TCR beta rearrangements were used to calculate clonotype frequencies. Not all clones reach the TCRdb copy of this immuneACCESS table, which keeps in-frame sequences only. Checked studies attribute under half of the gap to unresolved V genes and leave the rest unexplained. The V and J calls and clone size were taken over from that table, and D and trimming were inferred from the DNA. The table held for this sample gives 20,000 to 30,000 clones. The top ten clones comprise less than 2% of the sample. The CDR3 measures 14 amino acids from cysteine to phenylalanine. The DNA shown is the part of the CDR3 that was read: 33 bases, in frame from base 1. Via the germline V gene, CDR1 is SGHRS and CDR2 YFSETQ.

Sequencing used CD8- CAR+ T cells sorted from cultured blood T cells, obtained for CD19 CAR T cell therapy. The cell subset or site label here, explained by the study, means: CD8-negative CAR-positive T cells from the infusion product. The clonotype comes from a man in his 70s with chronic lymphocytic leukemia. The chain joins TRBV5-1 to TRBJ2-4, with the D gene not confidently named. The CDR3 region reads CASSLAGNRYGQYF. The CDR3 DNA, read in part, is TGCGCCAGCAGTTTGGCAGGCAATCGCTATGGT.